The 6 T cell receptor beta chains below were found in one sample sequenced in a study of T cell clones after liver transplantation. This table comes from immunoSEQ multiplex PCR, and its TCRdb copy is limited to in-frame clones, with some not included. The table has roughly 53,000 clones, more than 70% seen once. This material consisted of CD4+ T cells from blood, taken at the 22-month timepoint. The receptors originated from a human patient who received a liver transplant. Some of these T cells may belong to the graft donor.

This clone was observed once. The chain joins TRBV7-2 to TRBJ1-2; TRBD1 agrees at 8 bases. J lost 6 bases, V lost 2 bases, and 5 bases had no gene match. CDR1 and CDR2 from the germline V gene are SGHTA and FQGNSA. The CDR3 covers 14 residues. CDR3 protein: CASSLNIQGDGYTF. CDR3 DNA sequence: TGTGCCAGCAGCTTAAATATACAGGGGGATGGCTACACCTTC.

The count of this clone is one. The J gene is TRBJ1-2, the V gene TRBV6-5, with D hard to call. Germline-derived CDR1 and CDR2 are MNHEY and SVGAGI. The CDR3 is 15 residues long. The V and J ends lost 0 bases and 2 bases respectively, with 10 bases between them. DNA of the CDR3: TGTGCCAGCAGTTACTCTCGGGGAATCAACTATGGCTACACCTTC. Residues: CASSYSRGINYGYTF.

V gene TRBV2 combines with J gene TRBJ1-5; the match to TRBD1 covers 8 bases. The CDR3 spans 14 residues. The trim removed 0 bases at V and 9 bases at J, leaving 4 bases unmatched. Germline V CDR1 and CDR2: SNHLY, FYNNEI. The chain's CDR3 is CASSEADRVRPQHF. The CDR3 nucleotides are TGTGCCAGCAGTGAAGCGGACAGGGTGAGGCCCCAGCATTTT.

The chain uses TRBV6-5 and TRBJ1-6; tentatively, D is TRBD1 (5 bases). Germline CDR1 and CDR2: MNHEY and SVGAGI. The CDR3 runs 14 residues. Trimming stripped 2 bases from V and 11 bases from J, with 13 bases between. In DNA, the CDR3 is TGTGCCAGCAGTTACAAACAGGACCCCGCACCCCTCCACTTT. Amino acid sequence: CASSYKQDPAPLHF.

The rearrangement uses TRBV7-2 and TRBJ2-5; D possibly corresponds to TRBD1 (5 bases). Trimming took 5 bases from V and 1 from J, leaving 8 bases between them. The CDR3 runs 13 residues. Germline assignment: CDR1 SGHTA and CDR2 FQGNSA. The CDR3 DNA is TGTGCCAGCAGCCCGACAGTCCAAGAGACCCAGTACTTC. Translating it yields CASSPTVQETQYF.

The genes are TRBV7-2 and TRBJ2-5; D gene uncertain. CDR1 and CDR2 from the germline V gene are SGHTA and FQGNSA. The CDR3 is 13 amino acids. Between the trimmed V and J ends, which lost 4 bases and 7 bases, there was a span of 13 bases. The CDR3 protein is CASSSLGLGTQYF. The CDR3 DNA reads TGTGCCAGCAGCTCCTTGGGTCTGGGGACCCAGTACTTC.